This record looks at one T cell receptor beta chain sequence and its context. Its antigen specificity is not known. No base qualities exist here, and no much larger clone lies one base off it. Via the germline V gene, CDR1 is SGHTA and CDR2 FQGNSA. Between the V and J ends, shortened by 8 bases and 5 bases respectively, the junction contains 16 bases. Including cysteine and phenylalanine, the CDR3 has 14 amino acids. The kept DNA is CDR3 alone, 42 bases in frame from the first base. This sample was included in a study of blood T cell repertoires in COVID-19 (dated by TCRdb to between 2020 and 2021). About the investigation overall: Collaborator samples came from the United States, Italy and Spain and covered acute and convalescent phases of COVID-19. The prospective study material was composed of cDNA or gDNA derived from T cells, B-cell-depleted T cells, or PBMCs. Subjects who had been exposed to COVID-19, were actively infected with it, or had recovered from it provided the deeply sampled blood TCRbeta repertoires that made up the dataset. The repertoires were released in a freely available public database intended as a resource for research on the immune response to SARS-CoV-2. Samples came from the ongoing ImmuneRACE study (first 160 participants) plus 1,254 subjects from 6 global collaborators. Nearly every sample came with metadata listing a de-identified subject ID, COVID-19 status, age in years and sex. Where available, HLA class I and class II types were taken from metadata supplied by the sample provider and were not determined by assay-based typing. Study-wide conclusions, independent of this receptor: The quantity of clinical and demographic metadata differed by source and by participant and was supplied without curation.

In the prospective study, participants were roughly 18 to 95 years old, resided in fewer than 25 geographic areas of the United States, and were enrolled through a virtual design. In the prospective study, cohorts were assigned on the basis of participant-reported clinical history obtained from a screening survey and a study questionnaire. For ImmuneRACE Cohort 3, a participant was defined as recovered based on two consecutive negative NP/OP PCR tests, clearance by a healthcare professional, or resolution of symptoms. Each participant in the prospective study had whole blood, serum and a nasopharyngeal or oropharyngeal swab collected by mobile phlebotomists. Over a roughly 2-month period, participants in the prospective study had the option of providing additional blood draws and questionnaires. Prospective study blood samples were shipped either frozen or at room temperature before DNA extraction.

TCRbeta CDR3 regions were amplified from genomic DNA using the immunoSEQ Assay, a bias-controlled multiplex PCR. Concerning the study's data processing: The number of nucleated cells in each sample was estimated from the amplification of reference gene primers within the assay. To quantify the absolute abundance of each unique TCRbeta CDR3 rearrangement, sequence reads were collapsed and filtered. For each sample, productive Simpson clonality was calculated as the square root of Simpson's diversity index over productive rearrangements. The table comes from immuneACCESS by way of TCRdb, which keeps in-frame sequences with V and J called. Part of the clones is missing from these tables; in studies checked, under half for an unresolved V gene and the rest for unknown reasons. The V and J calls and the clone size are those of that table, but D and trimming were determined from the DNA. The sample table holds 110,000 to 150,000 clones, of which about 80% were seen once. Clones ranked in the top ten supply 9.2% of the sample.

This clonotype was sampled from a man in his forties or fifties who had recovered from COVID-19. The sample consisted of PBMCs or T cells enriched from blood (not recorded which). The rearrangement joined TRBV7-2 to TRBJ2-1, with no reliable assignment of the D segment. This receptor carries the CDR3 CASHNRVVNNEQFF. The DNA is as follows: TGTGCCAGCCATAACCGGGTAGTCAACAATGAGCAGTTCTTC.